The next 28 T cell receptor beta chains were all read from a single sample in a study of blood T cell repertoires in COVID-19. The data were produced by immunoSEQ multiplex PCR, yet TCRdb's version contains in-frame clones alone and is incomplete. The table has 150,000 to 200,000 clones, 60% to 85% seen once. The sample consisted of peripheral blood. The receptors were gathered from an older woman with COVID-19, enrolled during active disease.

V and J are TRBV7-9 and TRBJ1-5; 7 nucleotides line up with TRBD1. Germline loops: CDR1 SEHNR, CDR2 FQNEAQ (reference sequence). Trimming at V came to 0 bases and at J to 5 bases, leaving 4 bases not matched to a gene. The CDR3 is 15 amino acids. The CDR3 sequence is CASSLASQGDQPQHF. CDR3 coding DNA: TGTGCCAGCAGCTTAGCGAGTCAGGGGGATCAGCCCCAGCATTTT.

The CDR3 is CASSYSASGTYEQYF. The CDR3, as DNA: TGTGCCAGCAGTTACTCGGCTAGCGGCACGTACGAGCAGTACTTC. The gene calls are TRBV6-6 and TRBJ2-7; 7 bases are shared with TRBD2. With V trimmed by 0 bases and J by 4 bases, 6 bases remained unmatched. The V gene's germline CDR1 is MNHNY and CDR2 SVGAGI (reference sequence). The CDR3 loop spans 15 amino acids.

The rearrangement joins TRBV5-5 to TRBJ1-1; D is perhaps TRBD1 (5 bases). CDR3 length: 17 amino acids. Per the germline V gene, CDR1 is SGHKS and CDR2 is YYEKEE (reference sequence). Trimming left V 0 bases short and J 0 bases short, with 15 bases between. The CDR3 sequence is CASSLVVGGPMNTEAFF. The CDR3 coding sequence is TGTGCCAGCAGCTTGGTGGTCGGGGGACCGATGAACACTGAAGCTTTCTTT.

V gene TRBV3-1 (or the pseudogene TRBV3-2) combines with J gene TRBJ2-7, with a possible D match to TRBD2 (6 bases). The CDR3 runs 14 residues. Per the germline V gene, CDR1 is LGHDT and CDR2 is YNNKEL (reference sequence). V lost 1 base, J lost 4 bases, and 11 bases lay in between. CDR3 nucleotides: TGTGCCAGCAGCCAAGCTCCAGGGAGGTACGAGCAGTACTTC. It encodes CASSQAPGRYEQYF.

This clone appeared once. CDR3 in amino acids: CASSRGASPPTGELFF. The CDR3 DNA sequence: TGCGCCAGCAGCCGCGGGGCATCTCCTCCCACCGGGGAGCTGTTTTTT. The chain joins TRBV5-1 to TRBJ2-2, with D perhaps TRBD2 (6 bases). Germline V gene sequence: CDR1 SGHRS, CDR2 YFSETQ. The length of the CDR3 is 16 residues. Trimming pared 4 bases from V and 4 bases from J, leaving 17 bases between.

V and J are TRBV28 and TRBJ2-2; D is ambiguous. There are 12 residues in the CDR3. The ends were cut back, 4 bases at V and 4 bases at J, with 4 bases in the middle. Germline V CDR1 and CDR2: MDHEN, SYDVKM. The CDR3 DNA follows: TGTGCCAGCAGTTCCCGCACCGGGGAGCTGTTTTTT. Amino acid sequence: CASSSRTGELFF.

Only a few counts were recorded for this clone. V and J are TRBV19 and TRBJ1-1, with D perhaps TRBD1 (5 bases). In germline, CDR1 is LNHDA, CDR2 SQIVND (reference sequence). The CDR3 spans 13 residues. Trimming removed 5 bases at V and 0 bases at J, with 7 bases between. In nucleotides, the CDR3 is TGTGCCAGTAGTGCGGGGCTGAACACTGAAGCTTTCTTT. Protein product: CASSAGLNTEAFF.

Details on this clone: The sample contains more than one DNA sequence encoding this CDR3. The chain carries TRBV5-1 and TRBJ2-6; D is possibly TRBD1 (5 bases). V was shortened by 1 base and J by 0 bases, with 11 bases between the two germline ends. There are 17 residues in the CDR3. Per germline, CDR1 SGHRS and CDR2 YFSETQ. Written as DNA, the CDR3 is TGCGCCAGCAGCTTGTATGGCAGGGACTCTGGGGCCAACGTCCTGACTTTC. Residues: CASSLYGRDSGANVLTF.

The CDR3 here is CASSLRWRGRTREQFF. The CDR3 nucleotides are TGTGCCAGCAGCCTCCGATGGCGCGGAAGAACCCGAGAGCAGTTCTTC. The chain uses TRBV6-2 or TRBV6-3 and TRBJ2-1; D is unclear. Germline V gene lookup returns CDR1 MNHEY and CDR2 SVGEGT. Trimming took 6 bases from V and 10 from J, leaving 25 bases between them. The CDR3 is made up of 16 amino acids.

The chain couples TRBV5-5 to TRBJ2-7, with D perhaps TRBD1 (5 bases). V was cut by 0 bases and J by 6 bases, with 13 bases left in between. Germline V gives CDR1 SGHKS, CDR2 YYEKEE (reference sequence). The CDR3 runs 14 residues. The CDR3 DNA reads as TGTGCCAGCAGCTTGGGGTCGCGGACATTCGAGCAGTACGTC. It yields the protein CASSLGSRTFEQYV.

V usage is TRBV7-3 and J usage is TRBJ2-1; the D gene is possibly TRBD1 (5 bases). The V gene's germline CDR1 is SGHTA and CDR2 FQGTGA. Trimming left V 1 base short and J 8 bases short, with 15 bases between. This CDR3 comprises 15 residues. The CDR3 is CASSLRPRAVHEQFF. The CDR3 bases are TGTGCCAGCAGCTTAAGGCCCAGGGCAGTGCATGAGCAGTTCTTC.

The chain joins TRBV6-6 to TRBJ1-1; the match to TRBD1 covers 8 bases. The V and J ends lost 4 bases and 3 bases, in that order; junction bases with no gene match: 4. CDR1 is MNHNY and CDR2 is SVGAGI in the germline V gene (reference sequence). This CDR3 has 14 amino acids. CDR3 nucleotides: TGTGCCAGCAGTTCCCAGGGGGCGGACACTGAAGCTTTCTTT. Its translation is CASSSQGADTEAFF.

The gene calls are TRBV14 and TRBJ2-7; D may be TRBD2 (5 bases). Germline V gene sequence: CDR1 SGHDN, CDR2 FVKESK. The CDR3 spans 14 residues. The V and J ends lost 1 base and 8 bases respectively, with 15 bases between them. CDR3 DNA sequence: TGTGCCAGCAGCCAAGCGGGATCTCTACGCAAGCAGTACTTC. Encoded protein: CASSQAGSLRKQYF. Looking up the rest from reference TRBV14 and TRBJ2-7 gives the full variable domain: EAGVTQFPSHSVIEKGQTVTLRCDPISGHDNLYWYRRVMGKEIKFLLHFVKESKQDESGMPNNRFLAERTGGTYSTLKVQPAELEDSGVYFCASSQAGSLRKQYFGPGTRLTVT.

CDR3 in amino acids: CASSYTGVNEQYV. DNA of the CDR3: TGTGCCAGCAGCTACACAGGGGTGAACGAGCAGTACGTC. The chain recombines TRBV5-6 with TRBJ2-7; 7 bases align to TRBD1. Germline V gene lookup returns CDR1 SGHDT and CDR2 YYEEEE. The CDR3 has 13 amino acids. Losses at the gene ends were 3 bases for V and 5 bases for J; bases not matched to a gene: 5.

The chain combines TRBV7-4 with TRBJ2-7, with D perhaps TRBD1 (6 bases). The V gene's germline CDR1 is SGHVT and CDR2 SQSDAQ. V was cut by 5 bases and J by 5 bases, with 13 bases left in between. CDR3 length: 13 amino acids. Here the CDR3 DNA reads TGTGCCAGCAGCCCGAGGACAGAAGACGAGCAGTACTTC. Translation gives CASSPRTEDEQYF. Complete variable domain (other parts from reference TRBV7-4 and TRBJ2-7): GAGVSQSPRYKVAKRGRDVALRCDSISGHVTLYWYRQTLGQGSEVLTYSQSDAQRDKSGRPSGRFSAERPERSVSTLKIQRTEQGDSAVYLCASSPRTEDEQYFGPGTRLTVT.

This chain connects TRBV25-1 to TRBJ2-3, with 8 bases identical to TRBD2. The CDR3 is 16 amino acids. Trimming took 5 bases from V and 0 from J; bases not matched to a gene: 7. Germline CDR1 MGHDK, CDR2 SYGVNS. CDR3 loop: CASSKRTSTSTDTQYF. The CDR3 nucleotides read TGTGCCAGCAGTAAAAGGACTAGCACTAGCACAGATACGCAGTATTTT.

V usage is TRBV6-4 and J usage is TRBJ1-2; TRBD1 might be the D (5 bases). Trimming took 7 bases from V and 1 from J, leaving 16 bases between them. CDR3 length: 15 residues. CDR1 is MRHNA and CDR2 is SNTAGT in the germline V gene. CDR3 sequence (DNA): TGTGCCAGCAACCCGAATGGAGGGGATAACTATGGCTACACCTTC. It encodes CASNPNGGDNYGYTF.

V is TRBV7-9 and J is TRBJ1-4; D is perhaps TRBD1 (6 bases). Trimming shortened V by 5 bases and J by 6 bases, and 22 bases separated the two germline ends. Germline values: CDR1 SEHNR, CDR2 FQNEAQ (reference sequence). The CDR3 spans 17 residues. CDR3 coding DNA: TGTGCCAGCAGCCAATCGCTTCCGACGGGGGGCGATGAAAAACTGTTTTTT. Its translation: CASSQSLPTGGDEKLFF. Combining the CDR3 with reference TRBV7-9 and TRBJ1-4 gives the whole variable domain DTGVSQNPRHKITKRGQNVTFRCDPISEHNRLYWYRQTLGQGPEFLTYFQNEAQLEKSRLLSDRFSAERPKGSFSTLEIQRTEQGDSAMYLCASSQSLPTGGDEKLFFGSGTQLSVL.

V and J are TRBV5-1 and TRBJ2-5; 12 bases are a match to TRBD2. Trimming removed 3 bases from V and 5 bases from J; junction bases left unmatched: 5. The CDR3 runs to 15 residues. CDR1 is SGHRS and CDR2 is YFSETQ in the germline V gene. CDR3 in DNA: TGCGCCAGCAGCTCTACTAGCGGGGGGCGGGAGACCCAGTACTTC. Amino acids: CASSSTSGGRETQYF. The variable domain in full, with the rest retrieved from reference TRBV5-1 and TRBJ2-5, is KAGVTQTPRYLIKTRGQQVTLSCSPISGHRSVSWYQQTPGQGLQFLFEYFSETQRNKGNFPGRFSGRQFSNSRSEMNVSTLELGDSALYLCASSSTSGGRETQYFGPGTRLLVL.

J is TRBJ2-1 and V is TRBV6-5; a weak D match, TRBD2 (6 bases). CDR3 length: 14 amino acids. The germline CDR1 and CDR2 sequences are MNHEY and SVGAGI. Trimming pared 10 bases from V and 1 base from J, leaving 14 bases between. CDR3 sequence (DNA): TGTGCCACCGCGGTAGCGGTTTCCTACAATGAGCAGTTCTTC. Its protein product is CATAVAVSYNEQFF.

The CDR3 protein is CASSPTGYSNQPQHF. As DNA, the CDR3 is TGTGCCAGCAGCCCAACAGGATATAGCAATCAGCCCCAGCATTTT. The J gene is TRBJ1-5, the V gene TRBV3-1 (or the pseudogene TRBV3-2), with TRBD1 as a possible D gene (5 bases). Trimming stripped 4 bases from V and 0 bases from J, with 10 bases between. The CDR3 runs to 15 residues. Germline lookup yields CDR1 LGHDT and CDR2 YNNKEL (reference sequence).

This clone was recorded many times. The rearrangement links TRBV7-2 to TRBJ1-3, with D maybe TRBD1 (6 bases). The CDR3 length is 18 residues. CDR1 SGHTA and CDR2 FQGNSA come from the germline V gene. The germline V and J ends were trimmed by 1 base and 0 bases, with 16 bases remaining between them. CDR3 in DNA: TGTGCCAGCAGCTTAGAAAGGGGGGGCCCGAGCTCTGGAAACACCATATATTTT. Its translation is CASSLERGGPSSGNTIYF.

This clone appeared a few times. J is TRBJ1-4 and V is TRBV4-2; D gene uncertain. V lost 3 bases and J 3 bases, leaving 11 bases between the germline ends. Germline CDR1 and CDR2: LGHNA and YNFKEQ. The CDR3 is 15 residues long. Here the CDR3 reads CASSHPRQANEKLFF. The CDR3 coding sequence is TGTGCCAGCAGCCACCCCCGGCAGGCTAATGAAAAACTGTTTTTT.

The chain has TRBV3-1 (or the pseudogene TRBV3-2) and TRBJ1-1; D unclear. Germline V gene data show CDR1 as LGHDT and CDR2 as YNNKEL (reference sequence). V gave up 0 bases and J gave up 7 bases, with 12 bases separating them. The CDR3 contains 14 residues. The CDR3 is CASSQETEPYEAFF. The CDR3 region has the DNA TGTGCCAGCAGCCAAGAGACTGAACCCTATGAAGCTTTCTTT.

The rearrangement uses TRBV6-5 and TRBJ1-2; 7 bases map to TRBD1. This CDR3 has 16 amino acids. The V segment lost 6 bases and the J segment 0 bases; nucleotides outside the gene matches: 10. Germline V gene sequence: CDR1 MNHEY, CDR2 SVGAGI. The CDR3 loop reads CASRYVGQASNYGYTF. In nucleotides, the CDR3 is TGTGCCAGCAGATACGTCGGACAGGCCTCTAACTATGGCTACACCTTC.

This rearrangement joins TRBV27 to TRBJ1-2, with a possible D match to TRBD1 (5 bases). This CDR3 is 12 amino acids long. Germline V gives CDR1 MNHEY, CDR2 SMNVEV (reference sequence). V was clipped by 5 bases and J by 2 bases, with 6 bases between them. The CDR3 DNA reads TGTGCCAGCAGTACAGGAAACTATGGCTACACCTTC. This sequence encodes CASSTGNYGYTF.

V usage is TRBV5-1 and J usage is TRBJ2-5, with 11 bases identical to TRBD1. Germline V CDR1 and CDR2: SGHRS, YFSETQ. The ends lost 2 bases at V and 4 bases at J; junction bases unmatched: 10. CDR3 length: 17 amino acids. Here the CDR3 DNA reads TGCGCCAGCAGCTTAGGACAGGGGGCGATTTGGGGAGAGACCCAGTACTTC. Translation: CASSLGQGAIWGETQYF.

The V gene is TRBV18, the J gene TRBJ1-1; D gene unclear. Trimming removed 3 bases at V and 4 bases at J, with 15 bases between. The germline gives CDR1 KGHSH, CDR2 LQKENI. This CDR3 spans 15 amino acids. CDR3 DNA sequence: TGTGCCAGCTCACCCAACCGGGTCGAGGGCACTGAAGCTTTCTTT. Its protein is CASSPNRVEGTEAFF.